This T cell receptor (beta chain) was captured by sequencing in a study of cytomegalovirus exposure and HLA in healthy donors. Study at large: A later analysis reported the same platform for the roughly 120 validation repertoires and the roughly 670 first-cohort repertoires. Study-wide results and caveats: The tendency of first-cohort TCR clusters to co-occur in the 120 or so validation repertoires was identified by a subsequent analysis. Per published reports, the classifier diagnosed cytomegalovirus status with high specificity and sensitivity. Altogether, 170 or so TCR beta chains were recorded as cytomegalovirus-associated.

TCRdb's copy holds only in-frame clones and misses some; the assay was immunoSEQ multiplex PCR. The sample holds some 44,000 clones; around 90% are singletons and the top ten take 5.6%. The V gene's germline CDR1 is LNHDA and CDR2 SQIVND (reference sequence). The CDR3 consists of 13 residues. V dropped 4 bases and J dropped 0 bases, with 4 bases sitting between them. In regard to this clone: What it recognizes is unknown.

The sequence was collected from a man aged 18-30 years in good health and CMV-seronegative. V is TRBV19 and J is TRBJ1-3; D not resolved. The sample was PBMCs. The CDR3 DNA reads TGTGCCAGTAGTACCCTCTCTGGAAACACCATATATTTT. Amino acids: CASSTLSGNTIYF.